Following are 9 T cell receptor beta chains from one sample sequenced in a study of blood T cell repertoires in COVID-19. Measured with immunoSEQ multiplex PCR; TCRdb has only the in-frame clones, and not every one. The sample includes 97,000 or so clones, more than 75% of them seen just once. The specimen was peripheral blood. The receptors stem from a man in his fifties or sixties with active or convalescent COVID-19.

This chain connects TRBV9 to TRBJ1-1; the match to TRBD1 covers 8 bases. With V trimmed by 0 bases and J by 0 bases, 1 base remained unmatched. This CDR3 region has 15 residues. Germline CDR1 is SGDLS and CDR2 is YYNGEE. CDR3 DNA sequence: TGTGCCAGCAGCGTAGAGGACAGGGTGAACACTGAAGCTTTCTTT. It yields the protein CASSVEDRVNTEAFF.

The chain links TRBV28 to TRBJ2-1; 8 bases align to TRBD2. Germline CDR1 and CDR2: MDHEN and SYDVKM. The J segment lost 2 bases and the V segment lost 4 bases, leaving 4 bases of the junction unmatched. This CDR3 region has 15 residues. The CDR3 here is CASSSYSGAYNEQFF. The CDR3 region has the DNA TGTGCCAGCAGTTCCTATAGCGGGGCCTACAATGAGCAGTTCTTC.

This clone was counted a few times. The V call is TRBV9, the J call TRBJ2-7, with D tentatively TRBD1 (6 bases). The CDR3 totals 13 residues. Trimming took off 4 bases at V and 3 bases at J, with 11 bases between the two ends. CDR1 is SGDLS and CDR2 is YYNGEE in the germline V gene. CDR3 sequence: CASSSGTHYEQYF. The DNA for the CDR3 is TGTGCCAGCAGCTCCGGGACACACTACGAGCAGTACTTC. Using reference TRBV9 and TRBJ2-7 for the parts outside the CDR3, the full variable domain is DSGVTQTPKHLITATGQRVTLRCSPRSGDLSVYWYQQSLDQGLQFLIQYYNGEERAKGNILERFSAQQFPDLHSELNLSSLELGDSALYFCASSSGTHYEQYFGPGTRLTVT.

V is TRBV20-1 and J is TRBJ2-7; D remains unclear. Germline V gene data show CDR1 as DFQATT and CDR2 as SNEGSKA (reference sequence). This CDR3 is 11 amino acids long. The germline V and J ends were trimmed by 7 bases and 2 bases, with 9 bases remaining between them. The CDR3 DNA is TGCAGTGTTTGGGCCACCTACGAGCAGTACTTC. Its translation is CSVWATYEQYF.

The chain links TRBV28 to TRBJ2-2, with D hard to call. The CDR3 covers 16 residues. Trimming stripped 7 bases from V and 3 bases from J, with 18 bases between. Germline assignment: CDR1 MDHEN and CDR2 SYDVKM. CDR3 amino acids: CASTLETETYTGELFF. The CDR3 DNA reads TGTGCCAGCACCCTGGAGACGGAGACCTACACCGGGGAGCTGTTTTTT. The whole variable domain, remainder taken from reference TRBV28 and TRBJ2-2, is DVKVTQSSRYLVKRTGEKVFLECVQDMDHENMFWYRQDPGLGLRLIYFSYDVKMKEKGDIPEGYSVSREKKERFSLILESASTNQTSMYLCASTLETETYTGELFFGEGSRLTVL.

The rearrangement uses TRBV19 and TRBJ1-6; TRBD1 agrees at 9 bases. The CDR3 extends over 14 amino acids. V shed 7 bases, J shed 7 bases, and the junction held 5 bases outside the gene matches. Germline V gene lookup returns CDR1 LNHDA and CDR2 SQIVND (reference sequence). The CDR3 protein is CASTYGTGNSPLHF. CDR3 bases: TGTGCCAGTACCTACGGGACAGGGAATTCACCCCTCCACTTT.

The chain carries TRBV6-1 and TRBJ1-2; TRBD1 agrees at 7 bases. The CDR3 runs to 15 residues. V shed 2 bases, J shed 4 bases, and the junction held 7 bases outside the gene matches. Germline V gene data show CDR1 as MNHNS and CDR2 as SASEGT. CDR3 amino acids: CASSERQGNFYGYTF. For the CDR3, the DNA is TGTGCCAGCAGTGAACGACAGGGTAACTTCTATGGCTACACCTTC.

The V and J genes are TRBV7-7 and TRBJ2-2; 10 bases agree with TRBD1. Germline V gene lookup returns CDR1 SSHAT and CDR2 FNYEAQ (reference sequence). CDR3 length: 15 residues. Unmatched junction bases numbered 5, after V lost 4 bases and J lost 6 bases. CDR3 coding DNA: TGTGCCAGCAGCTCGACAGGGGGCGCGTCCGGGGAGCTGTTTTTT. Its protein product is CASSSTGGASGELFF. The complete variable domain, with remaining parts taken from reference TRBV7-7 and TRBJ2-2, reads GAGVSQSPRYKVTKRGQDVTLRCDPISSHATLYWYQQALGQGPEFLTYFNYEAQPDKSGLPSDRFSAERPEGSISTLTIQRTEQRDSAMYRCASSSTGGASGELFFGEGSRLTVL.

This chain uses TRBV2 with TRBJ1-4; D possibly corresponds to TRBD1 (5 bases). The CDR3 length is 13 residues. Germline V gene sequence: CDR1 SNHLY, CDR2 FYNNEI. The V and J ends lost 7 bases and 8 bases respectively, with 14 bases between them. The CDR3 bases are TGTGCCAGCATAGGGGCTGAGAGGGAAAAACTGTTTTTT. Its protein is CASIGAEREKLFF.